The next 2 T cell receptor beta chains were all read from a single sample in a study of a mutant IDH1 vaccine in newly diagnosed glioma (dated by TCRdb to about 2021). Library generation was performed with the immunoSEQ multiplex PCR assay. TCRdb provides this immuneACCESS table in a form limited to in-frame rearrangements. Some clones are lacking; in checked studies, under half of them reflect an unresolved V gene, and why the rest are absent is not known. Across this sample there are about 54,000 clones, with 85% to 90% seen only once. Over 1.5% of the sample rests with the top ten. The antigens for these receptors are not known. Interpreted using the paper, the time point label stands for: week 35, safety follow-up. A 20-mer mutant IDH1 peptide at 300 micrograms in Montanide made up each vaccine dose, which was injected subcutaneously together with topical imiquimod. The sequences come from PBMCs, collected from a glioma patient whose treatment included an IDH1 peptide vaccine. All receptors derive from a middle-aged man with glioma.

V gene TRBV29-1 combines with J gene TRBJ1-2, with D possibly TRBD1 on 5 matching bases. The germline V gene encodes CDR1 SQVTM and CDR2 ANQGSEA. There are 14 residues in the CDR3. Trimming removed 4 bases from V and 5 bases from J, with 17 bases in between. This CDR3 is CSVVFGGSYYGYTF. For the CDR3, the DNA is TGCAGCGTTGTTTTTGGGGGGAGCTATTATGGCTACACCTTC.

This clone was picked up one time. The V call is TRBV5-1, the J call TRBJ2-7, with D perhaps matching TRBD2 (5 bases). The CDR3 extends over 18 amino acids. Germline CDR1 reads SGHRS; CDR2 reads YFSETQ. V was cut by 4 bases and J by 3 bases, with 26 bases left in between. The CDR3 DNA follows: TGCGCCAGCAGCCCGTCCCATTCGGTTAGCAGCGGAAACTACGAGCAGTACTTC. Its protein is CASSPSHSVSSGNYEQYF.